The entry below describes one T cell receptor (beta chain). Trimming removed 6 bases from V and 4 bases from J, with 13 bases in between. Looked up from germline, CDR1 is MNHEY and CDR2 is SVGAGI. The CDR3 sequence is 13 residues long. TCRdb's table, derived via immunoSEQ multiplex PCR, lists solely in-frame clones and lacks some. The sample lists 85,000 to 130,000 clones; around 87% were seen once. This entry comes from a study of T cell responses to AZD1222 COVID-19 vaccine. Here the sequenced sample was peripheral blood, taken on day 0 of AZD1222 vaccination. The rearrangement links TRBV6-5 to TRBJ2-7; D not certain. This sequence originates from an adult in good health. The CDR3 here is CASSRSTGYEQYF. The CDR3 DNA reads TGTGCCAGCAGCCGCTCGACTGGATACGAGCAGTACTTC.